What follows are 8 T cell receptor beta chains derived from one specimen sequenced in a study of low-dose radiotherapy and immunotherapy resistance in tumors. Gene-specific TRAV and TRBV primers were used for first-strand cDNA, covering alpha and beta chains. The PCR that amplified TCRs ran for 20 cycles, relying on a constant-region primer and a V-primer adapter. TCRdb itself ran the reads through MiXCR, one entry per CDR3 protein. The sample consists of 95,000 to 100,000 distinct CDR3 sequences, less than 25% of them appearing once. The time point here: after trial treatment. Regarding treatment: LDRT plus nivolumab, ipilimumab, low-dose cyclophosphamide and aspirin (RACIN trial). This material consisted of PBMCs, taken after low-dose radiotherapy plus immunotherapy. The receptors derive from a male donor with prostate cancer.

This clonotype was recorded at least ten times. The chain couples TRBV7-2 to TRBJ2-4; D unresolved. This CDR3 has 16 amino acids. V was cut by 2 bases and J by 6 bases, with 17 bases left in between. CDR1 is SGHTA and CDR2 is FQGNSA in the germline V gene. CDR3 in DNA: TGTGCCAGCAGCTTAAGACTTCGCTCAGCGAGAAACATTCAGTACTTC. It translates to CASSLRLRSARNIQYF. The full variable domain, with the rest looked up from reference TRBV7-2 and TRBJ2-4, is GAGVSQSPSNKVTEKGKDVELRCDPISGHTALYWYRQSLGQGLEFLIYFQGNSAPDKSGLPSDRFSAERTGGSVSTLTIQRTQQEDSAVYLCASSLRLRSARNIQYFGAGTRLSVL.

This clonotype was counted many times. The CDR3 DNA reads as TGTGCCAGCAGTGGTGTTAGCGGGGTGGTTACAGATACGCAGTATTTT. Its translation is CASSGVSGVVTDTQYF. The chain couples TRBV2 to TRBJ2-3, with 8 bases aligning to TRBD2. Germline CDR1 SNHLY, CDR2 FYNNEI. J gave up 3 bases and V 4 bases, and 9 bases lay outside the gene matches. CDR3 length: 16 residues.

This clonotype was recorded many times. The junction departs from germline at one end; a sequencing error may be responsible. The V call is TRBV6-2 or TRBV6-3, the J call TRBJ2-7; D may be TRBD2 (6 bases). This CDR3 is 12 amino acids long. Germline CDR1 MNHEY, CDR2 SVGEGT. CDR3 DNA sequence: TGTGCCAGCAGACCCCCCGGGGGTCCTGTTAACTTC. Its protein is CASRPPGGPVNF.

In regard to this clonotype: This likely traces to a read error, being one base from a far larger clone. The chain has TRBV5-3 and TRBJ1-2; the D is unclear. TRBV5-3 is identified as an open reading frame with a role that is uncertain. Trimming took 9 bases from V and 2 from J, leaving 20 bases between them. The CDR3 is 15 amino acids. The CDR3 loop reads CAISADPGRNYGYTF. CDR3 DNA: TGTGCCATCAGCGCGGATCCGGGAAGAAACTATGGCTACACCTTC.

This clonotype was counted ten times or more. This chain connects TRBV3-1 to TRBJ2-5; D possibly uses TRBD1 or TRBD2 (6 bases each). Germline-derived CDR1 and CDR2 are LGHDT and YNNKEL (reference sequence). V lost 4 bases and J lost 7, with 16 bases in between. The CDR3 totals 14 residues. The CDR3 loop reads CASSPGLGGGTQYF. As DNA, the CDR3 is TGTGCCAGCAGCCCCGGCCTGGGGGGCGGGACCCAGTACTTC.

This clonotype has ten or more counts. J is TRBJ1-1 and V is TRBV7-6; D remains ambiguous. Germline CDR1 and CDR2: SGHVS and FNYEAQ. The CDR3 consists of 11 residues. Trimming took 1 base from V and 11 from J, leaving 8 bases between them. The CDR3 bases are TGTGCCAGCAGCTTAGACAGTGGCGCTTTCTTT. Protein: CASSLDSGAFF.

This clonotype came up many times. V is TRBV7-6 and J is TRBJ1-3; D ambiguous. V lost 5 bases and J lost 3, with 17 bases in between. CDR1 is SGHVS and CDR2 is FNYEAQ in the germline V gene. The CDR3 contains 16 residues. Here the CDR3 DNA reads TGTGCCAGCAGCCCCCAGCCGGGGAATCATGGAAACACCATATATTTT. It is translated as CASSPQPGNHGNTIYF. The full variable domain, rest sourced from reference TRBV7-6 and TRBJ1-3, is GAGVSQSPRYKVTKRGQDVALRCDPISGHVSLYWYRQALGQGPEFLTYFNYEAQQDKSGLPNDRFSAERPEGSISTLTIQRTEQRDSAMYRCASSPQPGNHGNTIYFGEGSWLTVV.

To note about this clonotype: This sequence is one base from a far larger clone and is likely a read error. The V gene is TRBV6-5, the J gene TRBJ2-4; 8 bases are shared with TRBD1. Germline CDR1 and CDR2: MNHEY and SVGAGI. The CDR3 is 17 amino acids. CDR3 residues: CASSYHRGLTAINIQYF. In nucleotides, the CDR3 is TGTGCCAGCAGTTACCACAGGGGGTTGACAGCCATAAACATTCAGTACTTC.